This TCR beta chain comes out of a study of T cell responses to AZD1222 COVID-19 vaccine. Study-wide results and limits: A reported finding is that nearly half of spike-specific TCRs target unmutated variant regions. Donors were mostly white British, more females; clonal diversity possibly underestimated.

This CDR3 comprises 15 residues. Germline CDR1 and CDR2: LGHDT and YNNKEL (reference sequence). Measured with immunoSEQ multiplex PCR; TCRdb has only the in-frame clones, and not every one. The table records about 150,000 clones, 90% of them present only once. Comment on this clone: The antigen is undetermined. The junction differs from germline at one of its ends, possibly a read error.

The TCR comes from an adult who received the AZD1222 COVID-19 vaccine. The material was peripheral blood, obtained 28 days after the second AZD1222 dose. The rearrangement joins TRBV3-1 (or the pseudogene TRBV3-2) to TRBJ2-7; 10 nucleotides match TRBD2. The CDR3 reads CASTQLAGTPGEQYF. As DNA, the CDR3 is TGTGCCAGCACCCAACTAGCGGGGACCCCTGGGGAGCAGTACTTC.